The clone carrying this T cell receptor (beta chain) was detected once. Profiled with immunoSEQ multiplex PCR; TCRdb holds only in-frame clones, not every one. The sample includes about 32,000 clones, more than 80% of them seen just once. The data belong to a study of radiotherapy plus CTLA-4 blockade in lung cancer. From germline, CDR1 is WNHNN and CDR2 SYGVQD (reference sequence). The CDR3 spans 15 residues. The clonotype originates from a human donor with non-small cell lung cancer who had stable disease on radiotherapy plus ipilimumab. The rearrangement links TRBV10-1 to TRBJ2-5, with 10 bases identical to TRBD2. The better agreement between TRBJ2-7 and the DNA end casts doubt on the J call. The starting material was peripheral blood, obtained from a patient treated with radiotherapy plus ipilimumab. The CDR3 DNA reads as TGCGCCAGCAGTGGGACTAGCGGAAGCTCCTACGAGCAGTACTTC. As protein: CASSGTSGSSYEQYF.